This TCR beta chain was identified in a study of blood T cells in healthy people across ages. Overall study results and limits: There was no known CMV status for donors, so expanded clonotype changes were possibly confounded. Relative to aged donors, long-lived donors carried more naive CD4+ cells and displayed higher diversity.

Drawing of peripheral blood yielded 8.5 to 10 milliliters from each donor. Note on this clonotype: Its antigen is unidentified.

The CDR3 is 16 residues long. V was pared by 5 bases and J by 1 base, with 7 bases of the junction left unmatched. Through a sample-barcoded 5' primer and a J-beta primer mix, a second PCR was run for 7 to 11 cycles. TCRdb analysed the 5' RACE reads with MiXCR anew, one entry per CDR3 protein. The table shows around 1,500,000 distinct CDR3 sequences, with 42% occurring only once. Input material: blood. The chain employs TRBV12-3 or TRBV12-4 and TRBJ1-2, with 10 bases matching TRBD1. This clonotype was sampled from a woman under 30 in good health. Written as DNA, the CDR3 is TGTGCCAGCAGTCCCCTTTGGGACAGGGGTAACTATGGCTACACCTTC. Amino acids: CASSPLWDRGNYGYTF.